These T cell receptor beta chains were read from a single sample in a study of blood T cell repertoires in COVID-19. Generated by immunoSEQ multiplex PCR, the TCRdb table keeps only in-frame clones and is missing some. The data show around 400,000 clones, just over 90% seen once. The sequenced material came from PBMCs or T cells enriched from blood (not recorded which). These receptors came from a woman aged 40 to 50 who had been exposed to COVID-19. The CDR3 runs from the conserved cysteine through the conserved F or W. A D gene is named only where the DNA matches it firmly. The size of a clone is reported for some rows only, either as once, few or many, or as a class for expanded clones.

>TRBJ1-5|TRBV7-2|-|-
TGTGCCAGCAGCTCCCCCGGTGTGGTGGGCAATCAGCCCCAGCATTTT
CASSSPGVVGNQPQHF
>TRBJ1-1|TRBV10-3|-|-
TGTGCCATCAGGCAGGGCCTTGGAGCTTTCTTT
CAIRQGLGAFF
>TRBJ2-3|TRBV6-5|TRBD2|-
TGTGCCAGCAGTTACTCCGCTAGCGGGGGTTCAGATACGCAGTATTTT
CASSYSASGGSDTQYF
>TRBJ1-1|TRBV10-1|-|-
TGCGCCAGCAGTGAGAGTACAGGGAACACTGAAGCTTTCTTT
CASSESTGNTEAFF
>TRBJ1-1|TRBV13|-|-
TGTGCCAGCAGCTTGCGTCGGGAGAACACTGAAGCTTTCTTT
CASSLRRENTEAFF
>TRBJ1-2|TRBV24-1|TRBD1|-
TGTGCCACCAGTGATGCGACAGGGGGCTATGGCTACACCTTC
CATSDATGGYGYTF
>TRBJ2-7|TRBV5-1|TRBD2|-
TGCGCCAGCAGCTTGTTAGCGGGTAGCTCCTACGAGCAGTACTTC
CASSLLAGSSYEQYF
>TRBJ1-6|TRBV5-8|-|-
TGTGCCAGCAGCTTGGTGACGGGAGGGTCATCACCCCTCCACTTT
CASSLVTGGSSPLHF
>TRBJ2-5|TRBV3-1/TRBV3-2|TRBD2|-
TGTGCCAGCAGCAAAAGAAGGACTAGCGGAGGGCAAGAGACCCAGTACTTC
CASSKRRTSGGQETQYF
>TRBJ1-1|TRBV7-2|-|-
TGTGCCAGCAGCCCCCGGCTAGGTGCCACTGAAGCTTTCTTT
CASSPRLGATEAFF
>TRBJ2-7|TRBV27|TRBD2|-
TGTGCCAGCAGCCCCTTGGGGACTAGCGGGAAGTACGAGCAGTACTTC
CASSPLGTSGKYEQYF
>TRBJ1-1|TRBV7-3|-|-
TGTGCCAGCAGCAATGACAGGAACACTGAAGCTTTCTTT
CASSNDRNTEAFF
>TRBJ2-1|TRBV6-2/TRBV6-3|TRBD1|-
TGTGCCAGCAGTTACCAGGACAGGGTATACAATGAGCAGTTCTTC
CASSYQDRVYNEQFF
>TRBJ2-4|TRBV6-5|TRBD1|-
TGTGCCAGCAGCTCTGGACAGGGGGGAAACATTCAGTACTTC
CASSSGQGGNIQYF
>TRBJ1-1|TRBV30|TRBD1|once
TGTGCCTGGACCGGGACAGGGGGGTTGACTGAAGCTTTCTTT
CAWTGTGGLTEAFF
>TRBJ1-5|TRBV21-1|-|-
TGTGCCAGCAGCAGTAACAGGGCCAATCAGCCCCAGCATTTT
CASSSNRANQPQHF
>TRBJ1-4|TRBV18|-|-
TGTGCCAGCTCCGGCAGGGGAAATGAAAAACTGTTTTTT
CASSGRGNEKLFF
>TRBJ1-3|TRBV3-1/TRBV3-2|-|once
TGTGCCAGCAGCCAAGTGAGGCGCTCTGGAAACACCATATATTTT
CASSQVRRSGNTIYF
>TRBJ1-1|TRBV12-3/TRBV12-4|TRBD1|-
TGTGCCAGCAGTCCACAGGGGATGAAGGCTTTCTTT
CASSPQGMKAFF
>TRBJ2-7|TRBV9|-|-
TGTGCCAGCAGCGTAGACCTAGCCACCTACGAGCAGTACTTC
CASSVDLATYEQYF
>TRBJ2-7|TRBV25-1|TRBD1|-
TGTGCCAGCAGTGAGGGACAGCCTCTCCGTGGGCAGTACTTC
CASSEGQPLRGQYF
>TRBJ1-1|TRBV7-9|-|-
TGTGCCAGCAGCTTAGTGGCACGATCGAACACTGAAGCTTTCTTT
CASSLVARSNTEAFF
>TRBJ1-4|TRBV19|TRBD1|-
TGTGCCAGTAGTCCCGGAAAGGGGGCAGCGACTTTTAATGAAAAACTGTTTTTT
CASSPGKGAATFNEKLFF
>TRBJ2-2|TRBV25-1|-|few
TGTGCCAGCAGTGAATCTGGGGCCACCGGGGAGCTGTTTTTT
CASSESGATGELFF
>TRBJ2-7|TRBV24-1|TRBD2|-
TGTGCCACCAGTGATCTAGCGGGAGGGCACGAGCAGTACTTC
CATSDLAGGHEQYF
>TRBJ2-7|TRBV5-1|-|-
TGCGCCAGCAGCTTGGACAGGCCCCCCTCCTACGAGCAGTACTTC
CASSLDRPPSYEQYF
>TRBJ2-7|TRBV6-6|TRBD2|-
TGTGCCAGCAGTTCACTCCGACTAGCGGCCCCCTACGAGCAGTACTTC
CASSSLRLAAPYEQYF
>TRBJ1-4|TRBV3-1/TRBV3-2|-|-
TGTGCCAGCAGCCCCCGGTTTGACATTAATGAAAAACTGTTTTTT
CASSPRFDINEKLFF
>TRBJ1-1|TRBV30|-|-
TGTGCCTGGAGCCCCCAAAACAGGGAGAACACTGAAGCTTTCTTT
CAWSPQNRENTEAFF
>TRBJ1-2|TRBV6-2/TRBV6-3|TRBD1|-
TGTGCCAGCAGCGACCTGGACAGGGGAAGGGGCTACACCTTC
CASSDLDRGRGYTF
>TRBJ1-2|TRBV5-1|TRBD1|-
TGCGCCAGCAGCCGGGATGGGACAGGGAGTATTGATGGCTACACCTTC
CASSRDGTGSIDGYTF
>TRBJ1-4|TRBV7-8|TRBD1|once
TGTGCCAGCAGCCATTACCTACAGGGGAGCTATGAAAAACTGTTTTTT
CASSHYLQGSYEKLFF
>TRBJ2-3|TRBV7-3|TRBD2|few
TGTGCCAGCAGCTTAAACGGGAGGACCCTCACAGATACGCAGTATTTT
CASSLNGRTLTDTQYF
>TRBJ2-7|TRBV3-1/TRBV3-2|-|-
TGTGCCAGCAGCCAACGGGGCGGGGCGAGCTCCTACGAGCAGTACTTC
CASSQRGGASSYEQYF
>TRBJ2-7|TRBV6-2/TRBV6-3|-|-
TGTGCCAGCAGTTACCCCGGAGGTTACGAGCAGTACTTC
CASSYPGGYEQYF
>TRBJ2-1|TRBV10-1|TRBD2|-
TGCGCCAGCTTGACTAGCGGGCTAAACTCCTACAATGAGCAGTTCTTC
CASLTSGLNSYNEQFF
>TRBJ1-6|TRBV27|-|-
TGTGCCAGCAGTTTAAGTCTGGGGGCAGTTAGTTCACCCCTCCACTTT
CASSLSLGAVSSPLHF
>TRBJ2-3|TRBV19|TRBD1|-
TGTGCCAGTAGCCCCGGGACAGGGGATGGGGCAGATACGCAGTATTTT
CASSPGTGDGADTQYF
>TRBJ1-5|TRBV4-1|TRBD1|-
TGCGCCAGCAGCCAAGATCCCCAGGGGGCGCAGGGTAGCAATCAGCCCCAGCATTTT
CASSQDPQGAQGSNQPQHF
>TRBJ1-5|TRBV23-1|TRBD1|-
TGCGCCAGCAGTCCATCGACAGGGGGACAGCCGAGCAATCAGCCCCAGCATTTT
CASSPSTGGQPSNQPQHF
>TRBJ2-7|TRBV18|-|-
TGTGCCAGCTCACCGTCGAGTCTCCACGAGCAGTACTTC
CASSPSSLHEQYF
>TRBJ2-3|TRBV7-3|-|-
TGTGCCAGCAGCTTATCCTCAACTAGCACAGATACGCAGTATTTT
CASSLSSTSTDTQYF
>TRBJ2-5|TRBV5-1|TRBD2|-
TGCGCCAGCAGCCAAGGACTAGCGCCCGTTGTGAGCCAAGAGACCCAGTACTTC
CASSQGLAPVVSQETQYF
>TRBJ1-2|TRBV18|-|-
TGTGCCAGCTCACCGAACCCGACAGTGAACTCCAACTATGGCTACACCTTC
CASSPNPTVNSNYGYTF
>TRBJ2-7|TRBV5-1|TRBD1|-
TGCGCCAGCAGCTACCGGGACAGGCAGTACTTC
CASSYRDRQYF
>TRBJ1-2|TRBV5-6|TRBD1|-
TGTGCCAGCAGCCAGGGGGTGTTGGGTGGCTACACCTTC
CASSQGVLGGYTF
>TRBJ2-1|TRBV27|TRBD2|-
TGTGCCAGCAGTTCCCTCGGTAGCGGGGGGGGCGAGCAGTTCTTC
CASSSLGSGGGEQFF